The entry that follows covers one TCR beta chain sequence. Its specificity is unknown. These data come from a study of siplizumab effects on memory and regulatory T cells. General study findings and limits: Versus roughly 27% in controls, the mappable alloreactive CD4+ clones averaged around 65% Treg-derived with siplizumab. With siplizumab, cumulative frequency of CD4+ memory-derived alloreactive sequences dropped significantly. Naive T cells appeared more diverse than memory cells and seemed to be major alloresponse contributors. Only a minor fraction of alloreactive clones mapped to unstimulated subsets.

This CDR3 has 16 amino acids. V was pared by 0 bases and J by 0 bases, with 5 bases of the junction left unmatched. Using immunoSEQ multiplex PCR, the repertoire was profiled, and TCRdb retains in-frame clones only, with some absent. The sample consists of some 62,000 clones, around 80% of them appearing once. This chain connects TRBV5-3 to TRBJ1-1; 7 bases match TRBD1. TRBV5-3 is known as an ORF, though its function is uncertain. The origin of this receptor is a human donor in good health. Material for sequencing was memory CD4+ T cells sorted from blood. Written as DNA, the CDR3 is TGTGCCAGAAGCTTGGCGGGACAGTCTATGAACACTGAAGCTTTCTTT. Encoded protein: CARSLAGQSMNTEAFF.